This T cell receptor (beta chain) was captured in a study of blood T cells in healthy people across ages. The overall study: Per every two T cells, about one barcoded beta molecule was captured by template switching. Study findings and constraints: Per million T cells, the diversity of TCR beta decreased roughly linearly as age advanced.

They isolated at least 6 million PBMCs from each sample. This clonotype appeared a single time. Its antigen is not known. Together with a sample-barcoded 5' primer, a J-beta primer mix was included in a second PCR lasting roughly 6 to 12 cycles. A tag from a template-switch adaptor with 12 random nucleotides marked each cDNA molecule. TCRdb reprocessed the 5' RACE reads via MiXCR and lists one record per CDR3 protein. The sample contains 1.5 million to 2 million distinct CDR3 sequences, 40% to 55% of which appear only once. This CDR3 has 15 amino acids. V gave up 4 bases and J gave up 15 bases, with 25 bases separating them. CDR1 SEHNR and CDR2 FQNEAQ come from the germline V gene (reference sequence).

V and J are TRBV7-9 and TRBJ2-4; perhaps TRBD2 as D (6 bases). The clonotype was recovered from a woman aged 40 to 50 in good health. Sequencing was carried out using blood. The CDR3 DNA reads as TGTGCCAGCAGCTGGGGACGGGAGAAGCAAGAGACCCCGTACTTC. The encoded protein is CASSWGREKQETPYF.